The 23 T cell receptor beta chains below all came from one sample that was sequenced in a study of CD8+CD57+ T cells in acquired aplastic anemia. The template for TCR beta VDJ and CDR3 sequence profiling was genomic DNA. TCRdb re-analysed the reads in MiXCR, keeping a single row per CDR3 protein. The data show under 200,000 distinct CDR3 sequences, around 60% seen once. Sequencing was done on a sample of sorted CD4+, CD8+, or CD8+CD57+ T cells (not recorded which) from PBMCs. These TCRs come from a human donor in good health.

The V call is TRBV3-1, the J call TRBJ1-6; maybe TRBD1 (6 bases). This CDR3 spans 18 amino acids. Germline V gene lookup returns CDR1 LGHDT and CDR2 YNNKEL (reference sequence). V was shortened by 4 bases and J by 8 bases, with 24 bases between the two germline ends. CDR3 protein: CASSPLMGGRKLDSPLHF. CDR3 bases: TGTGCCAGCAGCCCGCTGATGGGGGGGCGAAAATTAGATTCACCCCTCCACTTT.

Worth noting for this clonotype: A read error may produce the germline difference seen at one junction end. The rearrangement joins TRBV20-1 to TRBJ2-7, with D possibly TRBD1 on 5 matching bases. CDR3 length: 13 amino acids. Germline CDR1 DFQATT, CDR2 SNEGSKA (reference sequence). The CDR3 spells CSAMAGQFYEQYF. The CDR3 DNA reads as TGCAGTGCTATGGCAGGGCAGTTCTACGAGCAGTACTTT.

V usage is TRBV9 and J usage is TRBJ2-1, with TRBD2 identical over 8 bases. Germline V CDR1 and CDR2: SGDLS, YYNGEE. The CDR3 loop spans 16 amino acids. V lost 0 bases, J lost 3 bases, and 5 bases stayed unmatched. Here the CDR3 DNA reads TGTGCCAGCAGCGTAGCAGGAGCGGGAGTCTACAATGAGCAGTTCTTC. Amino acid sequence: CASSVAGAGVYNEQFF.

The chain links TRBV7-6 to TRBJ2-2; TRBD2 aligns across 8 bases. There are 14 residues in the CDR3. J was trimmed by 10 bases and V by 1 base; bases with no gene match: 5. Germline CDR1 is SGHVS and CDR2 is FNYEAQ. The CDR3 reads CASSLDWRGAELFF. In DNA, the CDR3 is TGTGCCAGCAGCTTAGATTGGCGGGGGGCGGAGCTGTTTTTT.

Points on this clonotype: At one of its ends the junction is not consistent with the germline gene, which may arise from a read error. Here the CDR3 reads CASSVVGGADTQCF. The CDR3, as DNA: TGTGCCAGCAGCGTAGTCGGGGGGGCAGATACGCAGTGTTTT. The chain uses TRBV5-1 and TRBJ2-3, with TRBD2 matching over 8 bases. This CDR3 spans 14 amino acids. Germline CDR1 SGHRS, CDR2 YFSETQ.

The CDR3 here is CASSRGLAGTNNEQFF. Here the CDR3 DNA reads TGTGCCAGTAGTAGGGGACTAGCGGGAACGAACAATGAGCAGTTCTTC. The rearrangement links TRBV19 to TRBJ2-1, with 13 bases aligning to TRBD2. Trimming at V came to 4 bases and at J to 5 bases, leaving 5 bases not matched to a gene. The V gene's germline CDR1 is LNHDA and CDR2 SQIVND (reference sequence). CDR3 size: 16 residues.

For the CDR3, the DNA is TGTGCCAGCAGTGTAGCGGGTGCCCCCCTCAACAATGAGCAGTTCTTC. This sequence encodes CASSVAGAPLNNEQFF. The chain uses TRBV6-1 and TRBJ2-1, with 7 bases lining up with TRBD2. The CDR3 consists of 16 residues. The V gene end was trimmed by 4 bases and the J gene end by 5 bases; junction bases not matched to a gene: 11. The germline CDR1 and CDR2 sequences are MNHNS and SASEGT.

V is TRBV3-1 and J is TRBJ2-5; 7 bases are a match to TRBD2. The germline gives CDR1 LGHDT, CDR2 YNNKEL (reference sequence). V shed 0 bases and J 8 bases; nucleotides not matched to a gene: 9. The length of the CDR3 is 15 residues. The DNA for the CDR3 is TGTGCCAGCAGCCAAGACCGGGCTAGGGAGGGAACCCAGTACTTC. Protein product: CASSQDRAREGTQYF.

In regard to this clonotype: A read error may produce the germline difference seen at one junction end. The chain couples TRBV7-6 to TRBJ1-4; 8 positions agree with TRBD1. The length of the CDR3 is 16 residues. CDR1 is SGHVS and CDR2 is FNYEAQ in the germline V gene. CDR3 sequence: CASSLGTGLANGKLFF. Here the CDR3 DNA reads TGTGCCAGCAGCTTAGGGACAGGGCTGGCTAATGGAAAACTGTTTTTT.

The chain recombines TRBV15 with TRBJ1-3; D uncertain. The CDR3 totals 18 residues. Germline V gene lookup returns CDR1 LNHNV and CDR2 YYDKDF (reference sequence). Trimming took off 0 bases at V and 5 bases at J, with 20 bases between the two ends. CDR3 coding DNA: TGTGCCACCAGCAGAGATCTCCTTGTCGGACCAACACGAAACACCATATATTTT. It codes for CATSRDLLVGPTRNTIYF.

The rearrangement links TRBV10-3 to TRBJ1-1; D is possibly TRBD1 (5 bases). Looked up from germline, CDR1 is ENHRY and CDR2 is SYGVKD. The CDR3 covers 14 residues. Trimming removed 10 bases from V and 2 bases from J, with 17 bases in between. The CDR3 DNA is TGTGCCACCAACCCTAGGGGAGACAACACTGAAGCTTTCTTT. It encodes CATNPRGDNTEAFF.

V gene TRBV7-9 combines with J gene TRBJ2-2; D is unresolved. The CDR3 consists of 15 residues. CDR1 and CDR2 from the germline V gene are SEHNR and FQNEAQ (reference sequence). Trimming removed 2 bases at V and 2 bases at J, with 9 bases between. CDR3 in amino acids: CASSLTALNTGELFF. As DNA, the CDR3 is TGTGCCAGCAGCTTAACGGCTCTCAACACCGGGGAGCTGTTTTTT. Supplemented by reference TRBV7-9 and TRBJ2-2, the full variable domain reads DTGVSQNPRHKITKRGQNVTFRCDPISEHNRLYWYRQTLGQGPEFLTYFQNEAQLEKSRLLSDRFSAERPKGSFSTLEIQRTEQGDSAMYLCASSLTALNTGELFFGEGSRLTVL.

This clonotype was counted only a few times. The chain employs TRBV6-5 and TRBJ1-6; 8 bases are a match to TRBD1. The germline gives CDR1 MNHEY, CDR2 SVGAGI. With 4 bases clipped from V and 10 bases from J, the junction kept 6 bases outside the gene matches. CDR3 length: 14 residues. CDR3 sequence: CASSSGTGISPLHF. For the CDR3, the DNA is TGTGCCAGCAGTTCGGGGACAGGTATCTCACCCCTCCACTTT.

The chain couples TRBV7-8 to TRBJ2-2; 7 nucleotides match TRBD2. Germline assignment: CDR1 SGHVS and CDR2 FQNEAQ. The CDR3 has 15 residues. J lost 5 bases, V lost 5 bases, and 8 bases had no gene match. In nucleotides, the CDR3 is TGTGCCAGCAGCGTTCTAGCGGTAGGGACCGGGGAGCTGTTTTTT. Protein sequence: CASSVLAVGTGELFF.

The rearrangement uses TRBV7-3 and TRBJ2-1; the D is unclear. The CDR3 consists of 13 residues. CDR1 is SGHTA, CDR2 FQGTGA, per germline. V lost 5 bases and J 11 bases, leaving 16 bases between the germline ends. The CDR3 region has the DNA TGTGCCAGCAGCGATCTAGGTACAATGAAGCAGTTCTTC. It specifies CASSDLGTMKQFF.

The rearrangement links TRBV6-2 or TRBV6-3 to TRBJ2-5; 14 bases are shared with TRBD2. This CDR3 is 16 amino acids long. Germline trimming cut 0 bases from V and 4 bases from J; bases unmatched to any gene: 1. Germline CDR1 and CDR2: MNHEY and SVGEGT. CDR3 in DNA: TGTGCCAGCAGTTACTCAGGGACTAGCGGGAGAGAGACCCAGTACTTC. Its protein is CASSYSGTSGRETQYF.

With regard to this clonotype: The germline gene is not matched at one end of the junction; a read error may be the cause. This chain links TRBV29-1 with TRBJ1-2, with D hard to call. CDR1 SQVTM and CDR2 ANQGSEA come from the germline V gene. The CDR3 length is 11 residues. The CDR3 DNA is TGCAGCGTCGAAGGGCAGGCGGGCTACACCTTC. Protein product: CSVEGQAGYTF.

The rearrangement joins TRBV15 to TRBJ1-5; 10 nucleotides align to TRBD1. This CDR3 comprises 15 residues. The germline V gene encodes CDR1 LNHNV and CDR2 YYDKDF (reference sequence). J lost 6 bases, V lost 5 bases, and 7 bases had no gene match. This CDR3 reads CATSETGTGAQPQHF. Written as DNA, the CDR3 is TGTGCCACCAGCGAAACCGGGACAGGGGCTCAGCCCCAGCATTTT.

This chain links TRBV25-1 with TRBJ1-2; D perhaps matches TRBD1 (6 bases). The CDR3 runs 13 residues. Germline CDR1 MGHDK, CDR2 SYGVNS. V was trimmed by 4 bases and J by 4 bases, leaving 10 bases between them. Here the CDR3 reads CASSAADSYGYTF. CDR3 nucleotides: TGTGCCAGCAGTGCCGCGGACAGCTATGGCTACACCTTC.

This chain connects TRBV19 to TRBJ1-2, with 9 bases fitting TRBD1. The V and J ends lost 6 bases and 10 bases, in that order; junction bases with no gene match: 15. CDR1 and CDR2 from the germline V gene are LNHDA and SQIVND (reference sequence). The CDR3 is 15 amino acids. The CDR3 here is CASSQGQGTYYNYTF. The DNA for the CDR3 is TGTGCCAGTAGCCAAGGACAGGGGACGTACTATAACTACACCTTC.

Remarks on this clonotype: One base away lies a much larger clone, so this may be a sequencing read error. Since no conserved phenylalanine or tryptophan closes the CDR3, a read error is the likely cause. V is TRBV6-1 and J is TRBJ2-7; 7 bases fit TRBD1. V lost 3 bases and J lost 1; bases outside the gene matches: 6. The CDR3 extends over 15 amino acids. Germline V gives CDR1 MNHNS, CDR2 SASEGT. The CDR3 reads CASSDEQGRSYEQYS. CDR3 bases: TGTGCCAGCAGTGACGAACAGGGGAGATCCTACGAGCAGTACTCC.

This sequence joins TRBV29-1 and TRBJ2-2, with D possibly matching TRBD2 (6 bases). Germline CDR1 reads SQVTM; CDR2 reads ANQGSEA. The CDR3 sequence is 14 residues long. Trimming removed 6 bases from V and 3 bases from J, with 14 bases in between. The CDR3 protein is CSVLGGLDTGELFF. The CDR3 coding sequence is TGCAGCGTCCTCGGGGGTTTGGACACCGGGGAGCTGTTTTTT.

This clonotype has just a few counts. The chain joins TRBV25-1 to TRBJ1-2; D remains unclear. V lost 3 bases to trimming and J lost 2 bases, with 13 bases between them. This CDR3 has 15 residues. The V gene's germline CDR1 is MGHDK and CDR2 SYGVNS. CDR3 in amino acids: CASSDPWTENYGYTF. The CDR3, as DNA: TGTGCCAGCAGTGACCCCTGGACCGAGAACTATGGCTACACCTTC.